A selection of T cell receptor beta chains follows, all from one sample in a study of somatic mutations in cytotoxic T cells in rheumatoid arthritis. Some clones are missing from TCRdb's copy, which holds only in-frame ones; the method was immunoSEQ multiplex PCR. The data contain about 30,000 clones, 75% to 90% of them singletons. Sequencing used CD8+ T cells sorted from blood. These receptor sequences come from an adult with rheumatoid arthritis. The CDR3 runs from the conserved cysteine through the conserved F or W. Fields, in order: V gene, D gene, clone size, J gene, CDR3 DNA, CDR3 protein. A D gene is named only where the DNA matches it firmly. For some rows the clone size is stated as once, few or many, or as a class when expanded; others skip it.

>TRBV5-1|.|.|TRBJ1-5
TGCGCCAGCAGCTTGGACGGGGGGAGCAATCAGCCCCAGCATTTT
CASSLDGGSNQPQHF
>TRBV10-1|.|.|TRBJ2-7
TGCGCCACAGTTAAACTGCGCTACGAGCAGTACTTC
CATVKLRYEQYF
>TRBV7-2|TRBD2|.|TRBJ2-7
TGTGCCAGCAGCCTTAGCGGGGGAACCTACGAGCAGTACTTC
CASSLSGGTYEQYF
>TRBV4-1|TRBD2|.|TRBJ2-7
TGCGCCAGCAGCCAAGATATCGGGGAGCGGGGGGCCTACGAGCAGTACTTC
CASSQDIGERGAYEQYF
>TRBV4-2|.|.|TRBJ1-1
TGTGCCAGCAGCCCACAAGAGGGGGGGCACTACGAAGCTTTCTTT
CASSPQEGGHYEAFF
>TRBV10-3|TRBD1|.|TRBJ2-2
TGTGCCATCAAAAGGGACAGCACCGGGGAGCTGTTTTTT
CAIKRDSTGELFF
>TRBV4-1|.|once|TRBJ1-4
TGCGCCAGCAGCCAAGTACTGGGGGCAAGGAATGAAAAACTGTTTTTT
CASSQVLGARNEKLFF
>TRBV4-3|.|.|TRBJ1-2
TGCGCCAGCAGCCAAGTTCTAGGGTGGAGCTACACCTTC
CASSQVLGWSYTF
>TRBV5-1|.|.|TRBJ2-1
TGCGCCAGCAGGTTTCGGCGTGGGGTCAATGAGCAGTTCTTC
CASRFRRGVNEQFF
>TRBV4-3|TRBD1|.|TRBJ1-6
TGCGCCAGCAGCCAAGATTTCGGGACAGGGGGTTCACCCCTCCACTTT
CASSQDFGTGGSPLHF
>TRBV7-9|.|.|TRBJ1-5
TGTGCCAGCAGCCTGCAGGGATTGGGTCAGCCCCAGCATTTT
CASSLQGLGQPQHF
>TRBV30|.|.|TRBJ2-2
TGTGCCTGGAGCTCAAACACCGGGGAGCTGTTTTTT
CAWSSNTGELFF
>TRBV6-5|.|few|TRBJ2-7
TGTGCCAAGTGGGGGACCTACGAGCAGTACTTC
CAKWGTYEQYF
>TRBV5-1|.|.|TRBJ2-7
TGCGCCAGCAGAGCGAGCGGATCTTACTACGAGCAGTACTTC
CASRASGSYYEQYF
>TRBV6-6|.|.|TRBJ2-7
TGTGCCAGCAGTTACTCATCCAGGAGACCCTACGAGCAGTACTTC
CASSYSSRRPYEQYF
>TRBV7-9|.|few|TRBJ1-6
TGTGCCAGCAGCCCCCCAGGGTTTTCACCCCTCCACTTT
CASSPPGFSPLHF
>TRBV28|TRBD1|.|TRBJ2-1
TGTGCCAGCAGTTTAATAGGGGGCTTGTTCAGCAATGAGCAGTTCTTC
CASSLIGGLFSNEQFF
>TRBV4-1|.|.|TRBJ2-1
TGCGCCAGCAGCCAAGTGGGTGGGGCTAATGAGCAGTTCTTC
CASSQVGGANEQFF
>TRBV5-6|.|.|TRBJ2-7
TGTGCCAGCAGCTTGGTCCAGGAGACCTACGAGCAGTACTTC
CASSLVQETYEQYF
>TRBV11-2|.|.|TRBJ2-7
TGTGCCAGCAGCTTAGGCCAGGGAATATACTACGAGCAGTACTTC
CASSLGQGIYYEQYF
>TRBV4-1|TRBD2|.|TRBJ2-1
TGCGCCAGCAGCCAAGTGAGCGGGGGGGCCGAGTTCTTC
CASSQVSGGAEFF
>TRBV12-5|TRBD2|.|TRBJ2-3
TGTGCTAGTGGTGGGGTCCTAGCGGGAGGGACGACGCAGTATTTT
CASGGVLAGGTTQYF
>TRBV7-9|TRBD1|.|TRBJ2-1
TGTGCCAGCCGCAGCGGCCAGGGGGATCACAATGAGCAGTTCTTC
CASRSGQGDHNEQFF
>TRBV19|.|.|TRBJ1-2
TGTGCCAGTAGTATAGGCGTGGGGGGGAGGCCCTATGGCTACACCTTC
CASSIGVGGRPYGYTF
>TRBV7-9|.|.|TRBJ2-5
TGTGCCAGCAGCCCGCTCGAGACCCAGTACTTC
CASSPLETQYF
>TRBV9|.|.|TRBJ2-1
TGTGCCAGCAGCAGACGATCTAGGGTAAATGGGTATGAGCAGTTCTTC
CASSRRSRVNGYEQFF
>TRBV9|.|.|TRBJ1-2
TGTGCCAGCAGCCCAGCGGGAGGGGTGGTAGGTGGCTACACCTTC
CASSPAGGVVGGYTF
>TRBV29-1|.|.|TRBJ2-7
TGCAGCGTTTCCCGGGGGCTGCACGGGGGGCTTTACGAGCAGTACTTC
CSVSRGLHGGLYEQYF
>TRBV9|.|.|TRBJ2-7
TGTGCCAGCAGCGGCGACTCACGGCCGATAGCCGAGCAGTACTTC
CASSGDSRPIAEQYF
>TRBV10-2|.|.|TRBJ2-1
TGCGCCAGCAGCCCCCGCTGGAGGGCCGATTCTAGCAATGAGCAGTTCTTC
CASSPRWRADSSNEQFF
>TRBV28|TRBD1|.|TRBJ1-1
TGTGCCGGATGTGACAGGGGGTTTAACACTGAAGCTTTCTTT
CAGCDRGFNTEAFF
>TRBV13|TRBD1|.|TRBJ1-6
TGTGCCAGCAGCTCTGACAGGGATAATTCACCCCTCCACTTT
CASSSDRDNSPLHF
>TRBV5-1|.|.|TRBJ2-7
TGCGCCAGCAGCTCCAGCCCGGGGAACGAGCAGTACTTC
CASSSSPGNEQYF
>TRBV7-9|TRBD2|.|TRBJ2-5
TGTGCCAGCAGCCTCGTCGGGGGGGCGCGTGAGACCCAGTACTTC
CASSLVGGARETQYF
>TRBV7-9|.|.|TRBJ1-1
TGTGCCAGCAGCTTTATTGAGGCCTTAGGTGAAGCTTTCTTT
CASSFIEALGEAFF
>TRBV18|.|.|TRBJ1-1
TGTGCCAGCTCACCTGGGGACACCAACACTGAAGCTTTCTTT
CASSPGDTNTEAFF
>TRBV4-1|TRBD2|.|TRBJ2-1
TGCGCCAGCAGCCAATGGCAAGGACAAACTAGCGGTGCCTACAATGAGCAGTTCTTC
CASSQWQGQTSGAYNEQFF
>TRBV10-3|.|.|TRBJ2-7
TGTGCCATCAGGAGGGGCCTCGATGGGGGCAAAAACGAGCAGTACTTC
CAIRRGLDGGKNEQYF
>TRBV6-5|.|few|TRBJ2-6
TGTGCCAGCAGTTTCGAGGGGTCTGGGGCCAACGTCCTGACTTTC
CASSFEGSGANVLTF
>TRBV5-1|.|.|TRBJ1-6
TGCGCCAGCTCATGGGGGGAGGATTATTCACCCCTCCACTTT
CASSWGEDYSPLHF